This T cell receptor beta chain was sequenced for a study of cytomegalovirus exposure and HLA in healthy donors. The wider study: Earlier work reported 100 million or so unique TCR beta sequences from 180 million or so T cells. Findings of the study overall: The study carried out a later analysis of TCR beta sequences. It associated under 20,000 of them with specific HLA alleles at a false discovery rate of 0.05.

CDR3 size: 14 residues. V was trimmed by 2 bases and J by 4 bases, leaving 11 bases between them. Germline V gives CDR1 SNHLY, CDR2 FYNNEI. This clone was seen more than once but under ten times. The antigen is unknown. PCR involved 60 Vbeta and 13 Jbeta primers. Data came from immunoSEQ multiplex PCR; TCRdb stores just in-frame clones and leaves some out. Among around 130,000 clones listed, around 66% were seen once. The receptor comes from a woman aged 40 to 55 in good health and CMV-seropositive. The chain has TRBV2 and TRBJ1-2, with D perhaps TRBD1 (5 bases). Material for sequencing was PBMCs. DNA of the CDR3: TGTGCCAGCAGTGAATTGGGGCGCGGCTATGGCTACACCTTC. Translated: CASSELGRGYGYTF.